The rows below give T cell receptor beta chains drawn from one sample of a study of tumor-infiltrating lymphocytes in primary liver carcinoma. TCRdb called the multiplex PCR reads again in MiXCR, with one record for every CDR3 protein. The top ten hold roughly 6% of the sample, which has 330,000 or so distinct CDR3 sequences, around 60% seen once. The sample taken for sequencing was peripheral blood. Every receptor here comes from a man aged 40-50 years with primary liver carcinoma and hepatitis B virus infection. Both conserved end residues are trimmed from each CDR3. Where a row states a size, it is once, few, many or the class of an expanded clone; other rows omit it.

>TRBV4-3|TRBJ2-3|13|NA
ASSPIAEGIDTRY
>TRBV6-1|TRBJ2-1|10|many
ASSLTSDEQF
>TRBV10-2|TRBJ2-3|12|few
ASKDRTYTDTQY
>TRBV5-1|TRBJ1-1|10|few
ASSLDQGQGA
>TRBV4-2|TRBJ2-7|12|NA
ANSAQRGPYEQY
>TRBV11-2|TRBJ2-1|10|NA
ANILVANEQF
>TRBV10-3|TRBJ2-1|15|few
AISARASGDTYNEQF
>TRBV11-1|TRBJ1-3|11|NA
ARGTGNRNTIY
>TRBV28|TRBJ2-7|13|NA
ASGAGTSGIFEQY
>TRBV4-1|TRBJ2-2|16|NA
ASSQDSRGTANTGELL
>TRBV11-2|TRBJ1-2|12|NA
VSSSRQGAGGYT
>TRBV11-2|TRBJ2-1|13|many
ASSSTGTGENEQF
>TRBV13|TRBJ2-7|13|NA
ASSRAQGESYERY
>TRBV24-1|TRBJ2-3|10|NA
ATSGATDTQY
>TRBV6-5|TRBJ1-3|13|NA
ASSYTEAVGNTIY
>TRBV5-5|TRBJ1-1|13|NA
ASSHEGERYTEAF
>TRBV5-4|TRBJ1-1|12|NA
AIRAPGLNTEAF
>TRBV11-2|TRBJ2-1|12|NA
ASNSRDLKNEQF
>TRBV12-3/TRBV12-4|TRBJ1-1|12|NA
ASSPGGNSAEAF
>TRBV4-1|TRBJ2-7|13|NA
ASNQEGQISYEQY
>TRBV11-3|TRBJ2-1|10|NA
ASSNKDNEHF
>TRBV12-3/TRBV12-4|TRBJ2-1|14|many
ASTRLAGASYNEQF
>TRBV4-1|TRBJ2-7|13|few
ASSEASGGSYEQY
>TRBV7-8|TRBJ2-1|11|NA
DSITGTGNEQF
>TRBV13|TRBJ2-7|13|NA
ANSPAGAGQGKQY
>TRBV5-1|TRBJ2-7|13|NA
ASSLVLAADYEQY
>TRBV29-1|TRBJ1-2|12|few
SVNSGGVGSGYT
>TRBV4-2|TRBJ2-1|15|NA
ASSQDLAGLAVDEQF
>TRBV6-2/TRBV6-3|TRBJ2-7|12|few
ATKGLAVSYEQY
>TRBV4-2|TRBJ1-6|14|many
ASSQEGQANNSPLH
>TRBV12-3/TRBV12-4|TRBJ2-3|13|NA
AGSLVAGGRDTQY
>TRBV11-1|TRBJ2-3|12|NA
ASSFGNGPATQY
>TRBV6-5|TRBJ1-3|13|many
ASSSEGSSGNTIY
>TRBV6-6|TRBJ1-4|12|NA
ASSPTGANEKLF
>TRBV5-1|TRBJ2-3|11|NA
ASSLADGDTQY
>TRBV6-5|TRBJ2-3|12|many
ASSSPGGADTQY
>TRBV11-2|TRBJ2-7|13|NA
AGSLVWSGSSEQY
>TRBV6-6|TRBJ2-7|15|few
ASSYSHRTGGSYEQY
>TRBV5-1|TRBJ2-1|11|NA
ASSLDPEGEQF
>TRBV11-2|TRBJ2-1|15|many
ASSPWSREGSYNEQF
>TRBV6-6|TRBJ1-1|12|many
ASSSSGQVAEAF
>TRBV5-6|TRBJ2-2|14|NA
ASSLFFSGGTGELF
>TRBV11-2|TRBJ2-7|14|NA
ASSLVPSGWPYGQY
>TRBV11-2|TRBJ2-2|11|NA
ATDRGLTGESF
>TRBV11-3|TRBJ2-1|12|NA
ASSQGRSYNGQF
>TRBV12-3/TRBV12-4|TRBJ2-1|11|many
ASSLGRSGSPF
>TRBV12-3/TRBV12-4|TRBJ2-5|12|few
ASSSTSGKETQY
>TRBV11-2|TRBJ2-7|14|NA
ASCRRGSSEYYEQY
>TRBV4-2|TRBJ2-3|14|many
ASSQDNLALTDTQY
>TRBV5-1|TRBJ2-7|11|NA
ASRLDQLGEQY
>TRBV6-2/TRBV6-3|TRBJ2-1|12|many
ASSYWQGASEQF
>TRBV6-2/TRBV6-3|TRBJ1-5|12|NA
ASSYRYSNQPQH
>TRBV6-2/TRBV6-3|TRBJ2-7|11|NA
ASCYEVPYEQY
>TRBV10-3|TRBJ2-7|12|few
AISDNLGQYEQY
>TRBV6-1|TRBJ1-5|16|NA
ARSERARQGRENQPQH
>TRBV6-5|TRBJ2-7|13|NA
ASSHGTSGIYEQY
>TRBV12-3/TRBV12-4|TRBJ2-5|12|NA
ASSLPTGYLTQY
>TRBV6-5|TRBJ2-1|9|NA
ASRSRFEQL
>TRBV4-2|TRBJ1-1|11|NA
ASSQAQDTEAF